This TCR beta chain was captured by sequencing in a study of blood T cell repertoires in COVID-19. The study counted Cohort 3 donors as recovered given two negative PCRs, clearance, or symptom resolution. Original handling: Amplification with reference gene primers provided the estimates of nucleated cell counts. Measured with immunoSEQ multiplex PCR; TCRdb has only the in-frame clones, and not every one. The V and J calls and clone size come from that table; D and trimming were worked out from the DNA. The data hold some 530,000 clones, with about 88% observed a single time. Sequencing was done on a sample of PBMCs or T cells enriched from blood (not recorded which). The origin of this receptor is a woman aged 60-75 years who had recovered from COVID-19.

The CDR3 here is CASSPRDPYEQYF. The CDR3 nucleotides read TGTGCCAGCAGTCCCCGGGATCCCTACGAGCAGTACTTC. The chain uses TRBV2 and TRBJ2-7; D may be TRBD2 (5 bases). Deletions cut 5 bases from V and 2 bases from J, with 10 bases between. This CDR3 contains 13 residues. From germline, CDR1 is SNHLY and CDR2 FYNNEI.